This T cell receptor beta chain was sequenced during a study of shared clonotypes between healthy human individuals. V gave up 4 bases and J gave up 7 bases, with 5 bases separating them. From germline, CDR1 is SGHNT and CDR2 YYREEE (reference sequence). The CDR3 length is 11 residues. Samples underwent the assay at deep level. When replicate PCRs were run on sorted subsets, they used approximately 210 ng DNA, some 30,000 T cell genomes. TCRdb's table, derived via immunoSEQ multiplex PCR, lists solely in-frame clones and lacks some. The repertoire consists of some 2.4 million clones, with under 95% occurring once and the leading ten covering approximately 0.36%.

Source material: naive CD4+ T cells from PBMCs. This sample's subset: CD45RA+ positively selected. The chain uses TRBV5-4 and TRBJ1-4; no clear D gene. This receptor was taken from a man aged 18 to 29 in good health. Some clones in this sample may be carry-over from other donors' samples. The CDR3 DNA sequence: TGTGCCAGCAGCGACGGTGAAAAACTGTTTTTT. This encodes CASSDGEKLFF.